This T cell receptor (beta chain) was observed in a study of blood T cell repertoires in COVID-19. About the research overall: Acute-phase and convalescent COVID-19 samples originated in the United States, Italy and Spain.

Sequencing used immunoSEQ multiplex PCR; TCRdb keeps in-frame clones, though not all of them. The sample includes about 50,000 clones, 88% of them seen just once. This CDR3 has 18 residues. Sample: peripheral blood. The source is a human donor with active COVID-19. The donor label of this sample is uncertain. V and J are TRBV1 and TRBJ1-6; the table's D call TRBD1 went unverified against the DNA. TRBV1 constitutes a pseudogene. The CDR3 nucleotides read TGCACCAGCAGCCAAAGGCACAGGGCATACCCCACCCCTGTCACCCTCCACTTT. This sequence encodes CTSSQRHRAYPTPVTLHF.